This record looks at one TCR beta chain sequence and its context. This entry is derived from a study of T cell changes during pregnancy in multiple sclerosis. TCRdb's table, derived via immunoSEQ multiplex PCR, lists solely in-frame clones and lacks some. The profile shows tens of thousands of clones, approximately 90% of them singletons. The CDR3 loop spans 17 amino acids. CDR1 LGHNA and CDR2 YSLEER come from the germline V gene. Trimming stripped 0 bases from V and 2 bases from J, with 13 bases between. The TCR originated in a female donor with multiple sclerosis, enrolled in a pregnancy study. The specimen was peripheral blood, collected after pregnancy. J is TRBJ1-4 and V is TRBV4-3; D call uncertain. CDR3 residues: CASSQDPREATNEKLFF. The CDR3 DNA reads TGCGCCAGCAGCCAAGATCCACGGGAGGCCACTAATGAAAAACTGTTTTTT.